These T cell receptor beta chains were read from a single sample in a study of cytomegalovirus exposure and HLA in healthy donors. This table comes from immunoSEQ multiplex PCR, and its TCRdb copy is limited to in-frame clones, with some not included. This repertoire shows some 170,000 clones, over 65% found once; its top ten account for more than 3.5%. Sample: PBMCs. The receptors were sampled from a woman in her fifties or sixties in good health and CMV-seropositive. The CDR3 runs from the conserved cysteine through the conserved F or W. The size entry is marked missing in some rows and otherwise reads once, few, many or a size class.

clone_size	v_call	j_call	cdr3_aa
NA	TRBV6-1	TRBJ2-7	CASSVAGGGEQYF
once	TRBV11-2	TRBJ1-3	CASSGDRGSGNTIYF
NA	TRBV7-8	TRBJ2-5	CASSLDGTGYEQYF
NA	TRBV25-1	TRBJ1-1	CASSEFKDEAFF
NA	TRBV2	TRBJ2-7	CASSSSGFAYEQYF
NA	TRBV19	TRBJ2-1	CASSSSSGSVNEQFF
NA	TRBV6-1	TRBJ1-5	CASSVRSGLIRSNQPQHF
NA	TRBV29-1	TRBJ2-7	CSVRTGTYEQYF
NA	TRBV6-5	TRBJ1-1	CASSEGGVAEAFF
NA	TRBV11-3	TRBJ2-7	CASSSSGTGYYEQYF
NA	TRBV5-8	TRBJ2-5	CASSSGLAGTQETQYF